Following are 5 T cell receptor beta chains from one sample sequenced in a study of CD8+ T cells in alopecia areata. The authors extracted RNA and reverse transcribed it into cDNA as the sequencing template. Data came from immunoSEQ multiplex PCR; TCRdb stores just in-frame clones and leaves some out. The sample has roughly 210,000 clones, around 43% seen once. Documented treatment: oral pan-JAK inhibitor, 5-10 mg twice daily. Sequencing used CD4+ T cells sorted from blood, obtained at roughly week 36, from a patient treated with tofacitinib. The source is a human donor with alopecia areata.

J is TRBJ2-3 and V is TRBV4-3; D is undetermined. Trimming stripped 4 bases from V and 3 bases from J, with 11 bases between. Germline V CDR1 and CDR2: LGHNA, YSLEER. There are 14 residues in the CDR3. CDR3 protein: CASSPRLRTDTQYF. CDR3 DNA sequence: TGCGCCAGCAGCCCCCGTTTGAGGACAGATACGCAGTATTTT.

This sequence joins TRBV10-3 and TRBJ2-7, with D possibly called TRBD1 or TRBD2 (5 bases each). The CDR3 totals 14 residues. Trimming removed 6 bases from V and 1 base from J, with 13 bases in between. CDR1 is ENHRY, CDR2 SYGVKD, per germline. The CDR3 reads CAISLTEGSYEQYF. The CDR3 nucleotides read TGTGCCATCAGCCTCACCGAGGGGTCCTACGAGCAGTACTTC.

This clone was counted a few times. CDR3 in amino acids: CASSSFVGGGISSYNEQFF. CDR3 in DNA: TGTGCCAGCAGCTCCTTCGTCGGTGGCGGGATAAGCTCCTACAATGAGCAGTTCTTC. The rearrangement links TRBV7-9 to TRBJ2-1, with D possibly being TRBD2 (6 bases). The CDR3 contains 19 residues. CDR1 and CDR2 (germline): SEHNR, FQNEAQ (reference sequence). The V and J ends lost 4 bases and 0 bases respectively, with 22 bases between them.

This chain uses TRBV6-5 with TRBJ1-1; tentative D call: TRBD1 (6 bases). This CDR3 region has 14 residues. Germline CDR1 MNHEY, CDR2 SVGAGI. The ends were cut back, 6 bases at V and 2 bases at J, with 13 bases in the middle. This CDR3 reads CASSPGTTNTEAFF. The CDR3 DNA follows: TGTGCCAGCAGCCCCGGGACAACAAACACTGAAGCTTTCTTT.

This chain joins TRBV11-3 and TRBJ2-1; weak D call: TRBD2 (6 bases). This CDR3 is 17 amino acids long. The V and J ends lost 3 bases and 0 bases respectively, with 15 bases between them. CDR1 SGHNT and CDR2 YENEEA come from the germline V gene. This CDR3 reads CASSFGLGGSSYNEQFF. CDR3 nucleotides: TGTGCCAGCAGCTTCGGGTTGGGGGGAAGCTCCTACAATGAGCAGTTCTTC.